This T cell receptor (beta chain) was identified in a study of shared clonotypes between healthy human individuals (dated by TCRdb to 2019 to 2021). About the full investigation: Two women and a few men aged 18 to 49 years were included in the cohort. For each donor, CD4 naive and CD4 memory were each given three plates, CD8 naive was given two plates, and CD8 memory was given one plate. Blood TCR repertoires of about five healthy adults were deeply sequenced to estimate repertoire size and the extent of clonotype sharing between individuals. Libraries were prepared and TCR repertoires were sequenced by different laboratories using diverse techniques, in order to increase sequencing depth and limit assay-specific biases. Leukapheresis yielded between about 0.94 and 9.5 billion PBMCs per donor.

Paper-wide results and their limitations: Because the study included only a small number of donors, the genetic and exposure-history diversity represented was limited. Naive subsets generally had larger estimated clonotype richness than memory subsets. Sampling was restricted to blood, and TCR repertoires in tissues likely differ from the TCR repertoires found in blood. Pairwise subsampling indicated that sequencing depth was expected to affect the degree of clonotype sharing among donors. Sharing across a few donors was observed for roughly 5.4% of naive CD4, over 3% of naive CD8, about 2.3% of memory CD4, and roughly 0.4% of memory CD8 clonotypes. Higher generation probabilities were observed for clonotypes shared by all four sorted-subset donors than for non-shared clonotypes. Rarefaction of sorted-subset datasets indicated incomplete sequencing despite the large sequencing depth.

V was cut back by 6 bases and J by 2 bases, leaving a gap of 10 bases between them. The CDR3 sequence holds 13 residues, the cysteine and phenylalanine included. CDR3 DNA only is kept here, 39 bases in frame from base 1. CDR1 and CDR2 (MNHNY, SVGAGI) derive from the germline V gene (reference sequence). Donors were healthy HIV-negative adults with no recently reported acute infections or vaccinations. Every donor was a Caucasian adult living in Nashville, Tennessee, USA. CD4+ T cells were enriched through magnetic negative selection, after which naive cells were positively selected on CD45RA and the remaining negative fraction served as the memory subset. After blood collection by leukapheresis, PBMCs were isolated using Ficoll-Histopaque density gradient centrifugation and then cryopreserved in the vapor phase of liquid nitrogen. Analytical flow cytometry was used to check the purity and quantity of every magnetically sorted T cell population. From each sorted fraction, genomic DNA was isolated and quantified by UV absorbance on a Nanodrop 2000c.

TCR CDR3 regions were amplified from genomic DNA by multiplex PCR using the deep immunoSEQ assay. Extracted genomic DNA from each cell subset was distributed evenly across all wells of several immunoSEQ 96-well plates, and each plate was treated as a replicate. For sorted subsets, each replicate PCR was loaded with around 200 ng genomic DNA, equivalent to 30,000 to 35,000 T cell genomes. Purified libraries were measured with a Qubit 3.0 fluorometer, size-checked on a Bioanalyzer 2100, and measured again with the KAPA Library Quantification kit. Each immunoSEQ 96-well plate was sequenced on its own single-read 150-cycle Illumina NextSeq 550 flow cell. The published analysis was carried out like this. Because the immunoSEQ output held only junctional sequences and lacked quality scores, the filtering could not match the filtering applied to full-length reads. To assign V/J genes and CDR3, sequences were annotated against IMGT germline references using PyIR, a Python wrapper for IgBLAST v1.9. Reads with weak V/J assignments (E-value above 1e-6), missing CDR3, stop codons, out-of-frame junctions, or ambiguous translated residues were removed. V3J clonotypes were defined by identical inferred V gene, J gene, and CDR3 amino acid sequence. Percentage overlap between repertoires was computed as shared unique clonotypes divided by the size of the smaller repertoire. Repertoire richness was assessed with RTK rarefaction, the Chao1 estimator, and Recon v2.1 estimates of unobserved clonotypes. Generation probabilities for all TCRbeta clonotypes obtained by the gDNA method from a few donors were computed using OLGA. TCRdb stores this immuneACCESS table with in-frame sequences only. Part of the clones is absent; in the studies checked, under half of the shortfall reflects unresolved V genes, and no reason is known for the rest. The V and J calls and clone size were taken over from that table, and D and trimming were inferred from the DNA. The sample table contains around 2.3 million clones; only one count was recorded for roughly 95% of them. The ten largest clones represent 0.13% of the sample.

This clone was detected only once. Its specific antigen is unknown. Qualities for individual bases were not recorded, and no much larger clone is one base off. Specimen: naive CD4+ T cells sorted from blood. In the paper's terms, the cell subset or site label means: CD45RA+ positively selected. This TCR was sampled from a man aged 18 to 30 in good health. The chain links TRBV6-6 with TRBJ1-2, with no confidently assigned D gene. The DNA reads TGTGCCAGCAGCTCGACCGAAAACTATGGCTACACCTTC. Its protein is CASSSTENYGYTF.